This TCR beta chain was found in a study of response to subunit inactivated influenza vaccine. This clonotype was seen a handful of times. The antigen is not known. V dropped 11 bases and J dropped 0 bases, with 13 bases sitting between them. CDR3 length: 14 amino acids. In germline, CDR1 is ENHRY, CDR2 SYGVKD. TCRdb itself ran the RT-PCR reads through MiXCR, one entry per CDR3 protein. The profile shows hundreds of thousands of distinct CDR3 sequences, more than 15% of them singletons. Study-level results: The authors offered the suggestion that each seasonal influenza vaccination recruits few new T cells.

This rearrangement joins TRBV10-3 to TRBJ2-2; D not certain. This sequence was found in a man in his forties or fifties who received an inactivated influenza vaccine. The sequences come from PBMCs from blood, collected 12 days after vaccination. CDR3 DNA: TGTGCCGCGCGGTCGGGCGCGAACACCGGGGAGCTGTTTTTT. Its protein product is CAARSGANTGELFF.